What follows is one T cell receptor (beta chain) and its context. Its antigen target is currently unknown. No per-base quality is available; no much larger clone lies one base away. TCRbeta CDR3 regions were amplified from genomic DNA using the immunoSEQ Assay, a bias-controlled multiplex PCR. Concerning the study's data processing: Within the assay, amplification of reference gene primers was used to estimate how many nucleated cells each sample contained. To quantify the absolute abundance of each unique TCRbeta CDR3 rearrangement, sequence reads were collapsed and filtered. For each sample, productive Simpson clonality was calculated by taking the square root of Simpson's diversity index across productive rearrangements. TCRdb limited this immuneACCESS table to in-frame rearrangements with V and J called. A share of clones is missing; checked studies link under half to unresolved V genes, and the rest is unexplained. V, J and clone size are those of that table, while D and trimming were read from the DNA. The sample table contains a few hundred thousand clones; only one count was recorded for approximately 89% of them. The leading ten clones occupy around 4.6% of the sample.

A second Seattle source provided samples from volunteer blood donors who had recovered from COVID-19. Each collaborating institution followed its own protocols to collect whole blood in K2EDTA tubes. For TCRbeta analysis, collaborator samples were shipped as frozen whole blood, as isolated PBMCs, or as DNA extracted from either sample type. The sample comes from a study of blood T cell repertoires in COVID-19 (dated by TCRdb to the early 2020s). Regarding the complete study: Collaborator samples came from the United States, Italy and Spain and covered acute and convalescent phases of COVID-19. The material from the prospective study consisted of cDNA or gDNA derived from T cells, B-cell-depleted T cells, or PBMCs. The dataset comprised deeply sampled blood TCRbeta repertoires from subjects exposed to, actively infected with, or recovered from COVID-19. A freely available public database, intended as a resource for researchers studying the immune response to SARS-CoV-2, is where the repertoires were released. Samples came from the ongoing ImmuneRACE study (first 160 participants) plus 1,254 subjects from 6 global collaborators. The sample metadata nearly always contained a de-identified subject ID, COVID-19 status, age in years and sex. HLA class I and class II types, where available, came from metadata supplied by the sample provider rather than from assay-based typing.

Including cysteine and phenylalanine, the CDR3 has 18 amino acids. Kept here is only the CDR3 DNA, which spans 54 bases and is read in frame from base 1. Trimming takes 3 bases from V and 0 bases from J, and the germline ends sit 18 bases apart. Taken from the germline V gene, the CDR1 and CDR2 loops are MGHRA and YSYEKL. Findings and caveats that apply to the study as a whole: The quantity of clinical and demographic metadata differed by source and by participant and was supplied without curation.

The chain is encoded by TRBV4-1 joined to TRBJ2-1, with TRBD2 as a weak D call on 6 bases. The sample consisted of peripheral blood. The TCR comes from a woman aged 35 to 49 who had recovered from COVID-19. The sequenced DNA is TGCGCCAGCAGCCAGCGACTTAGCGGATATGGCTCCTACAATGAGCAGTTCTTC. The translation is CASSQRLSGYGSYNEQFF.